This T cell receptor (beta chain) was found in a study of OX40 agonist ivuxolimab in advanced cancers. Background on the study: Intravenous ivuxolimab at 0.01 to 10 mg/kg was given to patients every 2 weeks. Prior checkpoint blockade (anti-PD-1, anti-PD-L1 or anti-CTLA-4) was permitted; 35% to 50% had it.

A note on this clone: Its antigen remains unidentified.

Whole-study results and caveats: Expanded peripheral T cell antigen specificity was not determined.

Sequenced by immunoSEQ multiplex PCR; TCRdb stores in-frame clones only, minus some. The top ten clones hold under 0.7% of a sample with under 150,000 clones, 85% to 90% of them seen once. CDR3 length: 15 residues. With 5 bases clipped from V and 2 bases from J, the junction kept 6 bases outside the gene matches. Germline-derived CDR1 and CDR2 are MDHEN and SYDVKM. The rearrangement uses TRBV28 and TRBJ1-5; 7 bases line up with TRBD1. The receptor's source is an adult with an advanced solid tumor such as melanoma, head and neck, liver or kidney cancer. The sample consisted of CD4+ or CD8+ T cells sorted from blood, taken in a trial of the OX40 agonist ivuxolimab. CDR3 bases: TGTGCCAGCAGTCAAACAGGGGATGGCAATCAGCCCCAGCATTTT. Amino acid sequence: CASSQTGDGNQPQHF.